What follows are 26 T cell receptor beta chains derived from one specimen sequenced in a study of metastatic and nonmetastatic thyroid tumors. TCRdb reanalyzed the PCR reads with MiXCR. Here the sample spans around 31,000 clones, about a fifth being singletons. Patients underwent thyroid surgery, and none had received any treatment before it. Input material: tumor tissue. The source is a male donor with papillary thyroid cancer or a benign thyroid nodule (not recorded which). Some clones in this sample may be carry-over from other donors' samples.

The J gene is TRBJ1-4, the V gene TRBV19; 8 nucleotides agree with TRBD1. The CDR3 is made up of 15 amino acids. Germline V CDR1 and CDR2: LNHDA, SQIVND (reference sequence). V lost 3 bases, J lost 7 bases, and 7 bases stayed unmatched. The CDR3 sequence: CASSIAAGGTEKLFF. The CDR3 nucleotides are TGTGCCAGTAGTATCGCGGCAGGGGGCACTGAAAAACTGTTTTTT.

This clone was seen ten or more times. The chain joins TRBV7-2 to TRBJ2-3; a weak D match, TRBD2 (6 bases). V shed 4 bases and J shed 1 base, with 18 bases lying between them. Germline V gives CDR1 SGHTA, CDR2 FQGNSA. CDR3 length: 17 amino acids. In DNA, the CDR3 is TGTGCCAGCAGCTCGACTGCGCTAGCGTCGCGCACAGATACGCAGTATTTT. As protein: CASSSTALASRTDTQYF.

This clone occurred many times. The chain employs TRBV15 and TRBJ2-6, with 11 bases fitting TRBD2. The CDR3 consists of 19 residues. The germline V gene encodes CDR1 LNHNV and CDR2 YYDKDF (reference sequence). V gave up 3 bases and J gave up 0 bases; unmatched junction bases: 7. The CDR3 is CATSSVTTSGTSGANVLTF. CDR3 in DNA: TGTGCCACCAGCAGTGTGACGACTAGCGGGACCTCTGGGGCCAACGTCCTGACTTTC.

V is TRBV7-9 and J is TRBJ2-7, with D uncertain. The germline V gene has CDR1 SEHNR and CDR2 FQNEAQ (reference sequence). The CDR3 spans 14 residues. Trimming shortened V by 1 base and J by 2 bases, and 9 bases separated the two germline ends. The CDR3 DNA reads TGTGCCAGCAGCTTAGAAGGCAGTACCTACGAGCAGTACTTC. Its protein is CASSLEGSTYEQYF.

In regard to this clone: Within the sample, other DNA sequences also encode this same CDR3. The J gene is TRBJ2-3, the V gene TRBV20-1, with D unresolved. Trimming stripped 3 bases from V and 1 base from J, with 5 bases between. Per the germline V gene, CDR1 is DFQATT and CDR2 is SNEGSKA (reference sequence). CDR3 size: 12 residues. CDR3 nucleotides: TGCAGTGCTAGGGCGGGCACAGATACGCAGTATTTT. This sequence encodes CSARAGTDTQYF.

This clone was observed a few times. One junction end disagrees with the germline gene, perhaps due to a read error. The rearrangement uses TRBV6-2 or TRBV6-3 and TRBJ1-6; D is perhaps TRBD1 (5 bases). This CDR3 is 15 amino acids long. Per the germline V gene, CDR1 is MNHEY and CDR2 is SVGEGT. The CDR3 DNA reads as TGTGCCAGCAGCTACTGGGATCGACAGAATTCACCCCTCCACTTT. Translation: CASSYWDRQNSPLHF.

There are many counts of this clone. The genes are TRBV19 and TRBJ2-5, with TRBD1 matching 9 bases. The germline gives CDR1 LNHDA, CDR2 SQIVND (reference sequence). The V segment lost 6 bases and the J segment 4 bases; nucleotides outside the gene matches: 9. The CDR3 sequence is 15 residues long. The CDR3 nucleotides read TGTGCCAGTAGCCCGGGACAGGGATACGCAGAGACCCAGTACTTC. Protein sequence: CASSPGQGYAETQYF.

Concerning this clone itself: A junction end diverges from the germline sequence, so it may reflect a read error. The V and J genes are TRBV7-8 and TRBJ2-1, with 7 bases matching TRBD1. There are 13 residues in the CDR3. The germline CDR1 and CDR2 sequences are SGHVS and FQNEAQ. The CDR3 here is CAISSRQGGEHFF. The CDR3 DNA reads TGTGCCATCAGCTCAAGACAGGGTGGTGAGCATTTCTTC.

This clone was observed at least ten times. For the CDR3, the DNA is TGCAGTGCTAGAGATTGGGGGACTAGCGGGACTGCGTCCGAGACCCAGTACTTC. Residues: CSARDWGTSGTASETQYF. The rearrangement joins TRBV20-1 to TRBJ2-5; 13 nucleotides align to TRBD2. Trimming took 0 bases from V and 5 from J; bases not matched to a gene: 12. This CDR3 spans 18 amino acids. CDR1 and CDR2 (germline): DFQATT, SNEGSKA (reference sequence).

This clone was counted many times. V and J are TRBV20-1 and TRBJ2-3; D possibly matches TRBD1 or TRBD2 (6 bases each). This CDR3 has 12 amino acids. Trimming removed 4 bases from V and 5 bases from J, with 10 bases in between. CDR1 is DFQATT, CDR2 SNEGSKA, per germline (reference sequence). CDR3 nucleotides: TGCAGTGCTACGGGGGCAGGAGATACGCAGTATTTT. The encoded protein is CSATGAGDTQYF.

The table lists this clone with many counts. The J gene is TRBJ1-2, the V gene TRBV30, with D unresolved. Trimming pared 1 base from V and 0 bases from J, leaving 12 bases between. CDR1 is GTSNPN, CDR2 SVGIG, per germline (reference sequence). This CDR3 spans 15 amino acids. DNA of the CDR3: TGTGCCTGGAGTGACCGTGAGGGAGCTAACTATGGCTACACCTTC. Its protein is CAWSDREGANYGYTF.

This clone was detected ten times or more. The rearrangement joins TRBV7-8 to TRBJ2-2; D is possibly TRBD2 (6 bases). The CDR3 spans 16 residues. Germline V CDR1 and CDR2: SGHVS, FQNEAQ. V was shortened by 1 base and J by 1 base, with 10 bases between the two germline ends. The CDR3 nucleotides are TGTGCCAGCAGCTTAGTCAGACTAGGGAACACCGGGGAGCTGTTTTTT. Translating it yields CASSLVRLGNTGELFF.

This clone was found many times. The CDR3 coding sequence is TGTGCCAGCTCACCTAGCCGTGGGGGGGCCGATGAGCAGTTCTTC. Amino acids: CASSPSRGGADEQFF. The chain employs TRBV18 and TRBJ2-1; tentatively, D is TRBD2 (7 bases). Germline lookup yields CDR1 KGHSH and CDR2 LQKENI. Trimming removed 3 bases at V and 8 bases at J, with 17 bases between. The length of the CDR3 is 15 residues.

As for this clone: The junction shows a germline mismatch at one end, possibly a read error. This CDR3 reads CATLAGGTYHEQFF. The CDR3 region has the DNA TGTGCCACGTTAGCGGGGGGGACCTACCATGAGCAGTTCTTC. The V gene is TRBV10-3, the J gene TRBJ2-1; 11 bases are shared with TRBD2. The germline CDR1 and CDR2 sequences are ENHRY and SYGVKD. This CDR3 has 14 residues.

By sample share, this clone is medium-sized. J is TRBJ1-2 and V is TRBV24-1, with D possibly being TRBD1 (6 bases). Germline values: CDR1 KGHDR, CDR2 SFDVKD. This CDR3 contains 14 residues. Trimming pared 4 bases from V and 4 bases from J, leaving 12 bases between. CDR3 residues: CATSDSTGIYGYTF. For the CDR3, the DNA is TGTGCCACCAGTGACTCTACAGGGATCTATGGCTACACCTTC.

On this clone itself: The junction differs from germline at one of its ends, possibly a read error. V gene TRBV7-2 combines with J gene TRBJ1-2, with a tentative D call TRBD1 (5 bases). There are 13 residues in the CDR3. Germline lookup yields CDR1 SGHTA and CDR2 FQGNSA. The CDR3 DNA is TGTGCCATCAGCTTAAGAGGGGTATATGGCTACAGGTTC. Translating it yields CAISLRGVYGYRF.

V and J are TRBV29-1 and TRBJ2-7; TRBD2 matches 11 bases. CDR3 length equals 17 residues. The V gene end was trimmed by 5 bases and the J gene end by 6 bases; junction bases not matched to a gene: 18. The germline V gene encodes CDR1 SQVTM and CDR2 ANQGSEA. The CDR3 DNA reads TGCAGCGTTCCCAATCCACTAGCGGGAGTGCCCCAGGGCGAGCAGTACTTC. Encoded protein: CSVPNPLAGVPQGEQYF.

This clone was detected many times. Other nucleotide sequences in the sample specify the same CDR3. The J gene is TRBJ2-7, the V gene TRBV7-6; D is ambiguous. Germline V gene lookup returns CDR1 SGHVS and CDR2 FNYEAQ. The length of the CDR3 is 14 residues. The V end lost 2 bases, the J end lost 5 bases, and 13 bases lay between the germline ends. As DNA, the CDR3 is TGTGCCAGCAGCTTAACGAGGTTTGGGAACGAGCAGTACTTC. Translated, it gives CASSLTRFGNEQYF.

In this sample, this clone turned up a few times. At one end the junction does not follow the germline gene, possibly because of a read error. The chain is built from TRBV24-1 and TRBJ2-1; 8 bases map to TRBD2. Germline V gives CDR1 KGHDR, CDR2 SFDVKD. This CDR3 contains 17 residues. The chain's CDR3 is CATSEARSNSGNNEKFF. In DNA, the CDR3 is TGTGCCACCAGTGAAGCCCGCTCGAATAGCGGGAATAATGAGAAGTTCTTC.

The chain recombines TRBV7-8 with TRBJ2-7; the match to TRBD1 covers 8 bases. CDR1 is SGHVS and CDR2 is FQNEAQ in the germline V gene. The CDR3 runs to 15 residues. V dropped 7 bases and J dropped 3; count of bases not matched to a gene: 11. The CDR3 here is CASNPMGTGNYEQYF. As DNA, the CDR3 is TGTGCCAGCAACCCTATGGGGACAGGAAACTACGAGCAGTACTTC.

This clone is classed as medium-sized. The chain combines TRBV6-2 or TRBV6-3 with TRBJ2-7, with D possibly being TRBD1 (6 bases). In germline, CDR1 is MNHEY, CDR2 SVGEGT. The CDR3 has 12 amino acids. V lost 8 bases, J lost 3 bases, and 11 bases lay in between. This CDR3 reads CASGGQSYEQYF. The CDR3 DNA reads TGTGCCAGCGGTGGACAGAGCTACGAGCAGTACTTC.

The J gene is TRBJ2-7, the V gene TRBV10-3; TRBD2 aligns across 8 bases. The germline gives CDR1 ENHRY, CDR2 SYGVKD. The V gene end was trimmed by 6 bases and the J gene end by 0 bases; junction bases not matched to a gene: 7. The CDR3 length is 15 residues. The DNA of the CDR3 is TGTGCCATCAGCCTCCGGGAGGGGAGCTCCTACGAGCAGTACTTC. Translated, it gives CAISLREGSSYEQYF.

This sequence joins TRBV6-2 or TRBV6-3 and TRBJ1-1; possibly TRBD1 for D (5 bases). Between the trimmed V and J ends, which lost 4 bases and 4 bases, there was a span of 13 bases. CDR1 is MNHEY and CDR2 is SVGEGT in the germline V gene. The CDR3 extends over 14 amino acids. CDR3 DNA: TGTGCCAGCAGTTGCGTGGGGGTGGGCACTGAAGCTTTCTTT. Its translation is CASSCVGVGTEAFF.

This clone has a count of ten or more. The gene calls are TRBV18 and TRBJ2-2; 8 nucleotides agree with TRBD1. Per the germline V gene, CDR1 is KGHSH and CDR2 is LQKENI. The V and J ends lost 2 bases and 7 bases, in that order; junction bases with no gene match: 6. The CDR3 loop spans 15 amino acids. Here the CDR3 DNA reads TGTGCCAGCTCACCAAGGGACAGGTTCGTCGGGGAGCTGTTTTTT. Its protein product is CASSPRDRFVGELFF.

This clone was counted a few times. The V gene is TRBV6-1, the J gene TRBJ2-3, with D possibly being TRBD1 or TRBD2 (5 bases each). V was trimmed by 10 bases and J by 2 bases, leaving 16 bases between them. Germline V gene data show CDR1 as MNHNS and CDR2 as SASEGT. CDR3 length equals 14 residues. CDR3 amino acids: CATDGEQDTDTQYF. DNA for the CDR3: TGTGCCACCGACGGGGAACAGGACACAGATACGCAGTATTTT.

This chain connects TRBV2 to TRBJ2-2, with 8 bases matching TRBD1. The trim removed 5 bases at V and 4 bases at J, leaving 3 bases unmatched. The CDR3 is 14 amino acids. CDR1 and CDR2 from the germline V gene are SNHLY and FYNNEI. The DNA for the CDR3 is TGTGCCAGCAGTTTCGACAGGGGCACCGGGGAGCTGTTTTTT. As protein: CASSFDRGTGELFF.